These 3 T cell receptor beta chains share one sample of origin, sequenced in a study of Ad26.COV2.S vaccination and SARS-CoV-2 variants. Assay: immunoSEQ multiplex PCR; the TCRdb copy retains only in-frame clones and omits some. The sample yields about 94,000 clones, about four fifths seen once. Material: peripheral blood, obtained after recovery from COVID-19. The receptor set was obtained from a human donor who had recovered from COVID-19.

The gene calls are TRBV13 and TRBJ2-2, with 8 bases that match TRBD2. The trim removed 1 base at V and 0 bases at J, leaving 7 bases unmatched. This CDR3 is built from 18 residues. Germline values: CDR1 PRHDT, CDR2 FYEKMQ (reference sequence). CDR3 region: CASSLVVVAGSNTGELFF. DNA of the CDR3: TGTGCCAGCAGCTTAGTGGTAGTAGCGGGGTCGAACACCGGGGAGCTGTTTTTT.

This sequence joins TRBV27 and TRBJ2-1, with 10 bases that match TRBD2. There are 17 residues in the CDR3. Germline CDR1 MNHEY, CDR2 SMNVEV (reference sequence). V trimming: 3 bases; J trimming: 3 bases; junction bases outside the gene matches: 8. The CDR3 DNA follows: TGTGCCAGCAGTTTTGCGACTAGCGGGCGCGTCTACAATGAGCAGTTCTTC. Protein product: CASSFATSGRVYNEQFF.

The V gene is TRBV7-8, the J gene TRBJ1-4; the D is unclear. V lost 5 bases to trimming and J lost 7 bases, with 17 bases between them. CDR1 is SGHVS and CDR2 is FQNEAQ in the germline V gene. The CDR3 consists of 15 residues. This CDR3 reads CASSPPGSVIEKLFF. CDR3 DNA sequence: TGTGCCAGCAGCCCACCCGGATCCGTGATTGAAAAACTGTTTTTT. Full variable domain (rest looked up from reference TRBV7-8 and TRBJ1-4): GAGVSQSPRYKVAKRGQDVALRCDPISGHVSLFWYQQALGQGPEFLTYFQNEAQLDKSGLPSDRFFAERPEGSVSTLKIQRTQQEDSAVYLCASSPPGSVIEKLFFGSGTQLSVL.